Sequencing of this TCR beta chain was carried out in a study of cytomegalovirus exposure and HLA in healthy donors. Study background: In an earlier analysis, approximately 120 million unique TCR beta sequences were found from some 200 million T cells.

Points from the study as a whole: A few V segments could not be told apart, such as TRBV6-2 and TRBV6-3, and were left out.

This clone has a single count. Its antigen is unidentified. The length of the CDR3 is 15 residues. Germline values: CDR1 SGHTA, CDR2 FQGNSA. Trimming shortened V by 8 bases and J by 2 bases, and 19 bases separated the two germline ends. PCR involved 60 Vbeta and 13 Jbeta primers. Only in-frame clones appear in the TCRdb table, and some are missing; sequencing was by immunoSEQ multiplex PCR. The sample shows around 19,000 clones, 84% of them seen only once. The receptor comes from a human donor in good health. The rearrangement links TRBV7-2 to TRBJ2-7, with D possibly TRBD2 on 6 matching bases. Sequences were obtained from PBMCs. The CDR3 nucleotides are TGTGCCAGCGGCCCCGGGAGCTGGTACGCCTACGAGCAGTACTTC. It specifies CASGPGSWYAYEQYF.